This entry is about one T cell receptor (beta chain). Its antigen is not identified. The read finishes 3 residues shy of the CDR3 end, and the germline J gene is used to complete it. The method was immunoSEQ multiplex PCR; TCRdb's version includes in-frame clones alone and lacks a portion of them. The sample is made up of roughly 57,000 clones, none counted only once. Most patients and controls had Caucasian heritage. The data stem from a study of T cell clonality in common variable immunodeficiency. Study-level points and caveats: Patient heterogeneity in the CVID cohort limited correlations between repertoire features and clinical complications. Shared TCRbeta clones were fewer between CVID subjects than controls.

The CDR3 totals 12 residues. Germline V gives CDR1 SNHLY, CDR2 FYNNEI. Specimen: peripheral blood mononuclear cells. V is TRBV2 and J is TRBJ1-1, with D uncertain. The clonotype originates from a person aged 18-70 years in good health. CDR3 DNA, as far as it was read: TGTGCCAGCAACTTGAGGGCAGATACG. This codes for CASNLRADT. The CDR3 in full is CASNLRADTAFF.